This T cell receptor (beta chain) is from a study of early T cells in non-severe SARS-CoV-2 infection. One entry per CDR3 protein, called by TCRdb with MiXCR from the 5' RACE reads. The sample consists of roughly 58,000 distinct CDR3 sequences, around a tenth of them appearing once. V trimming: 5 bases; J trimming: 7 bases; junction bases outside the gene matches: 10. The CDR3 is made up of 15 amino acids. This clonotype was picked up many times. The material sequenced was whole blood. The sequence was obtained from an adult who was a healthcare worker with PCR-confirmed SARS-CoV-2 infection or an uninfected control (not recorded which). This chain connects TRBV12-3 or TRBV12-4 to TRBJ2-1, with 8 bases that match TRBD2. The CDR3 nucleotides read TGTGCCAGCAGTCCACAAGCGGGGGTGCAGAATGAGCAGTTCTTC. Residues: CASSPQAGVQNEQFF.